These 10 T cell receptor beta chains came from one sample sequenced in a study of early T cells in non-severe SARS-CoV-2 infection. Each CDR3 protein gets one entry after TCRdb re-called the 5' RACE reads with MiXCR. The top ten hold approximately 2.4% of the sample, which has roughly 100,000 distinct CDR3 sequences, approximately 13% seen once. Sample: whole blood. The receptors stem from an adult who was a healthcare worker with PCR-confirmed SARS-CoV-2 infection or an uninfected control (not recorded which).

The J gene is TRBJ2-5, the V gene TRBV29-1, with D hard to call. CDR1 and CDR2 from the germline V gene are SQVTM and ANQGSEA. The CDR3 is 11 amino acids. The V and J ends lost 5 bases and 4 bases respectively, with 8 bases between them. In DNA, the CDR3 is TGCAGCGTTAAGATGGGAGAGACCCAGTACTTC. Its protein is CSVKMGETQYF. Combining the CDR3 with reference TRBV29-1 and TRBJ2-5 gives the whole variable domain SAVISQKPSRDICQRGTSLTIQCQVDSQVTMMFWYRQQPGQSLTLIATANQGSEATYESGFVIDKFPISRPNLTFSTLTVSNMSPEDSSIYLCSVKMGETQYFGPGTRLLVL.

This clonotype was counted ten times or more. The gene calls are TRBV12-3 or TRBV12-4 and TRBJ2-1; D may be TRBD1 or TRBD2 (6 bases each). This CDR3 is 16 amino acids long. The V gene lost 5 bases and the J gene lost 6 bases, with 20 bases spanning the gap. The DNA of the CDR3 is TGTGCCAGCAGTCTACGTGGGGGGCGAACGGGCAATGAGCAGTTCTTC. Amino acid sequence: CASSLRGGRTGNEQFF.

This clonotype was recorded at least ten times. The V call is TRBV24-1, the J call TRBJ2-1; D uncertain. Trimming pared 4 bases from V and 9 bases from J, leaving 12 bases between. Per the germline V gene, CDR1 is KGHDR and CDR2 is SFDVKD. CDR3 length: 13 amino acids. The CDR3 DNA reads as TGTGCCACCAGTGAAACCCTCGGGCCTGAGCAGTTCTTC. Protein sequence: CATSETLGPEQFF.

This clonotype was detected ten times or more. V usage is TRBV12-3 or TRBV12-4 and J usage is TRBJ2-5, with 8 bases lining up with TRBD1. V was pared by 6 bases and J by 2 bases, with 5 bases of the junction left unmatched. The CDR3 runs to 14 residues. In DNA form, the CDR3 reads TGTGCCAGCAGATCACAGGGGGGACAAGAGACCCAGTACTTC. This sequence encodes CASRSQGGQETQYF.

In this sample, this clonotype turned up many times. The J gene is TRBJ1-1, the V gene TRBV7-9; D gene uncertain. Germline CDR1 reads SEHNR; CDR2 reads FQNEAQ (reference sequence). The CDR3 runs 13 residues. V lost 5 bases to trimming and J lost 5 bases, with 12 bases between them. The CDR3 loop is CASSISSGTEAFF. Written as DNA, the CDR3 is TGTGCCAGCAGCATTTCATCTGGGACTGAAGCTTTCTTT.

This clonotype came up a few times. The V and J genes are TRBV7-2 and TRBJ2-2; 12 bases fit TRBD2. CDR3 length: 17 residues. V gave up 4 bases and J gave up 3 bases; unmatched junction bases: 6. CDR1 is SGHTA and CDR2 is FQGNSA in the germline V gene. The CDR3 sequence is CASSSLAGGPDTGELFF. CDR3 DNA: TGTGCCAGCAGCTCCCTAGCGGGGGGGCCGGACACCGGGGAGCTGTTTTTT.

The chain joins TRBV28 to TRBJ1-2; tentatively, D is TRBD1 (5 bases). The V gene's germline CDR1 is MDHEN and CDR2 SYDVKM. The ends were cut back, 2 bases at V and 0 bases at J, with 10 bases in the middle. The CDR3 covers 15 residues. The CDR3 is CASSLRTLPNYGYTF. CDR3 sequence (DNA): TGTGCCAGCAGTTTAAGGACACTGCCTAACTATGGCTACACCTTC.

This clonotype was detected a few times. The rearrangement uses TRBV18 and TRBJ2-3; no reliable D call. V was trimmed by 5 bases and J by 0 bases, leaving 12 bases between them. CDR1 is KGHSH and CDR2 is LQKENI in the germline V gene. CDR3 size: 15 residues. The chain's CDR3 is CASSTTTSSTDTQYF. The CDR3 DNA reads TGTGCCAGCTCAACAACTACCTCCAGCACAGATACGCAGTATTTT. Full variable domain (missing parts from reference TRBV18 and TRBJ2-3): NAGVMQNPRHLVRRRGQEARLRCSPMKGHSHVYWYRQLPEEGLKFMVYLQKENIIDESGMPKERFSAEFPKEGPSILRIQQVVRGDSAAYFCASSTTTSSTDTQYFGPGTRLTVL.

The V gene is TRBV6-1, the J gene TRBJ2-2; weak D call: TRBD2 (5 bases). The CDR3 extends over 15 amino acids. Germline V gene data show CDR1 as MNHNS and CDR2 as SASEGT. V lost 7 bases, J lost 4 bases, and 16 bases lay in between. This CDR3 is CASTLAAGLTGELFF. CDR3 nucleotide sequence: TGTGCCAGCACTCTGGCGGCAGGACTCACCGGGGAGCTGTTTTTT.

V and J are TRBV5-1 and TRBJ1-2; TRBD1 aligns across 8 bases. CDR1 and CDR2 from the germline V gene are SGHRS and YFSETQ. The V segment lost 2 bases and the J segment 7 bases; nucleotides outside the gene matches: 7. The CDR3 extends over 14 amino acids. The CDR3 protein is CASSFDQGAGGYTF. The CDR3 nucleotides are TGCGCCAGCAGCTTCGACCAGGGGGCAGGTGGCTACACCTTC. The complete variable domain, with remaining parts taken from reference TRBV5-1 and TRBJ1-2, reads KAGVTQTPRYLIKTRGQQVTLSCSPISGHRSVSWYQQTPGQGLQFLFEYFSETQRNKGNFPGRFSGRQFSNSRSEMNVSTLELGDSALYLCASSFDQGAGGYTFGSGTRLTVV.